The 9 T cell receptor beta chains listed next were all sequenced from one sample in a study of blood T cell repertoires in COVID-19 (dated by TCRdb to the early 2020s). The library relied on the immunoSEQ multiplex PCR assay. Not all clones reach the TCRdb copy of this immuneACCESS table, which keeps in-frame sequences only. Checked studies attribute under half of the gap to unresolved V genes and leave the rest unexplained. In this sample the table shows some 260,000 clones, roughly 90% of which occur a single time. The leading ten clones occupy nearly 6.5% of the sample. Source material: PBMCs or T cells enriched from blood (not recorded which). These receptors were obtained from a woman younger than 45 with acute COVID-19.

The rearrangement links TRBV28 to TRBJ2-2, with TRBD1 matching 9 bases. With 6 bases clipped from V and 5 bases from J, the junction kept 13 bases outside the gene matches. The CDR3 extends over 17 amino acids. Germline CDR1 MDHEN, CDR2 SYDVKM. The CDR3 region is CASSMSLGTGRTGELFF. CDR3 DNA: TGTGCCAGCAGCATGAGTCTCGGGACAGGGAGGACCGGGGAGCTGTTTTTT.

V gene TRBV28 combines with J gene TRBJ2-1, with D possibly being TRBD2 (5 bases). CDR3 length equals 14 residues. V shed 5 bases and J shed 7 bases, with 15 bases lying between them. Germline CDR1 MDHEN, CDR2 SYDVKM. The CDR3 here is CASSLKMTGNEQFF. The CDR3 nucleotides are TGTGCCAGCAGTCTCAAAATGACGGGAAATGAGCAGTTCTTC.

V usage is TRBV18 and J usage is TRBJ2-1; D remains unclear. Germline V lookup: CDR1 KGHSH, CDR2 LQKENI. The V end was cut by 0 bases, the J end by 6 bases, with 9 bases between. The CDR3 spans 14 residues. The CDR3 protein is CASSPPSVANEQFF. The CDR3, as DNA: TGTGCCAGCTCACCACCGTCCGTAGCCAATGAGCAGTTCTTC.

The V and J genes are TRBV15 and TRBJ1-3; 9 nucleotides align to TRBD1. The CDR3 totals 18 residues. Trimming removed 3 bases from V and 4 bases from J; junction bases left unmatched: 13. Germline V gene sequence: CDR1 LNHNV, CDR2 YYDKDF (reference sequence). The CDR3 nucleotides read TGTGCCACCAGCAGGTCGGGACAGGGCCTCACGGTCGGAAACACCATATATTTT. Protein product: CATSRSGQGLTVGNTIYF.

This clone was found once. The rearrangement joins TRBV11-2 to TRBJ1-2, with D possibly TRBD1 on 5 matching bases. This CDR3 spans 14 amino acids. Germline V CDR1 and CDR2: SGHAT, FQNNGV. Trimming left V 4 bases short and J 4 bases short, with 13 bases between. CDR3 nucleotides: TGTGCCAGCAGCTCCGACCTGACAGCCTATGGCTACACCTTC. It yields the protein CASSSDLTAYGYTF.

V usage is TRBV19 and J usage is TRBJ2-2; a weak D match, TRBD2 (6 bases). The V gene's germline CDR1 is LNHDA and CDR2 SQIVND (reference sequence). The CDR3 covers 15 residues. Trimming left V 8 bases short and J 2 bases short, with 15 bases between. CDR3 sequence (DNA): TGTGCCAGTCTAGCGTTTGGGGGAAACACCGGGGAGCTGTTTTTT. The encoded protein is CASLAFGGNTGELFF.

The CDR3 protein is CASSLVAGGPRTDTQYF. The CDR3 coding sequence is TGTGCCAGCAGCTTAGTAGCGGGAGGGCCACGAACAGATACGCAGTATTTT. The V call is TRBV13, the J call TRBJ2-3, with 11 bases matching TRBD2. From germline, CDR1 is PRHDT and CDR2 FYEKMQ (reference sequence). The CDR3 has 17 amino acids. The V gene end was trimmed by 1 base and the J gene end by 3 bases; junction bases not matched to a gene: 6.

The gene calls are TRBV6-5 and TRBJ1-5; D gene unclear. V was shortened by 5 bases and J by 2 bases, with 13 bases between the two germline ends. Germline-derived CDR1 and CDR2 are MNHEY and SVGAGI. The CDR3 spans 15 residues. The CDR3 spells CASSRTWRGNQPQHF. DNA of the CDR3: TGTGCCAGCAGTAGGACGTGGAGGGGCAATCAGCCCCAGCATTTT.

The rearrangement links TRBV7-3 to TRBJ1-5; D is unclear. V lost 2 bases and J lost 2, with 7 bases in between. The length of the CDR3 is 14 residues. Looked up from germline, CDR1 is SGHTA and CDR2 is FQGTGA. CDR3 sequence reads: CASSLGQGNQPQHF. The CDR3 nucleotides read TGTGCCAGCAGCTTAGGGCAGGGCAATCAGCCCCAGCATTTT.